This T cell receptor (beta chain) was observed in a study of OX40 agonist ivuxolimab in advanced cancers. Study-level information: In three patients, partial responses were observed, one with hepatocellular carcinoma and two with cutaneous melanoma.

Study results and limitations: By week 6 at 0.1 to 3.0 mg/kg, blood CD4+ and CD8+ T cells had expanded clonally.

Only in-frame clones appear in the TCRdb table, and some are missing; sequencing was by immunoSEQ multiplex PCR. Of approximately 100,000 clones in the sample, approximately 90% were seen once. V was clipped by 2 bases and J by 4 bases, with 11 bases between them. The CDR3 length is 13 residues. Germline V gene sequence: CDR1 GTSNPN, CDR2 SVGIG (reference sequence). As concerns this clone: Its antigen is unknown.

The source was CD4+ or CD8+ T cells sorted from blood, collected in a trial of the OX40 agonist ivuxolimab. This clonotype was sampled from an adult with an advanced solid tumor such as melanoma, head and neck, liver or kidney cancer. The rearrangement links TRBV30 to TRBJ1-1; D is ambiguous. The CDR3 loop is CAWSRSAITEAFF. The CDR3 bases are TGTGCCTGGAGTAGGTCGGCCATCACTGAAGCTTTCTTT.